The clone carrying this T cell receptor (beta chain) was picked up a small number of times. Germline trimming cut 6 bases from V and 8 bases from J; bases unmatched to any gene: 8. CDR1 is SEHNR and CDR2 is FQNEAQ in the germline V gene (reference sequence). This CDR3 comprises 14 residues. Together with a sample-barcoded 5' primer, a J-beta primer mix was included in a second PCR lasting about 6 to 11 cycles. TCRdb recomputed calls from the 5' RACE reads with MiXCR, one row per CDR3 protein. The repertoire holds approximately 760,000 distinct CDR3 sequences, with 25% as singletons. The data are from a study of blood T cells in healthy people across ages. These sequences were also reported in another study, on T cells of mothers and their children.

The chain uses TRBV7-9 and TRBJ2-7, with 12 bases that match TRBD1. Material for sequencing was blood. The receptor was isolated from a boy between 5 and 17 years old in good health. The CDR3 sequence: CASSTGTGGSKQYF. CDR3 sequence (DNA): TGTGCCAGCAGTACCGGGACAGGGGGCTCGAAGCAGTACTTC.